This T cell receptor (beta chain) was captured in a study of T cell responses to AZD1222 COVID-19 vaccine. Across the study: Pooled in the analysis were second doses at about 4 or about 12 weeks. The study, taken as a whole, reports: Every sample of the repertoires postdated the peak T cell response. Nearly half of spike-specific TCRs reportedly go after variant regions that carry no mutations.

Clones were read by immunoSEQ multiplex PCR, and TCRdb kept only the in-frame ones, dropping some. The table includes 100,000 to 130,000 clones, roughly 90% detected once. This CDR3 has 15 amino acids. Germline trimming cut 5 bases from V and 5 bases from J; bases unmatched to any gene: 10. Per germline, CDR1 SGHNT and CDR2 YYREEE (reference sequence). Turning to this clone: Its antigen is unidentified.

The chain recombines TRBV5-4 with TRBJ2-1, with 7 bases identical to TRBD2. The clonotype originates from an adult in good health. Sequences were derived from peripheral blood, sampled on day 0 of AZD1222 vaccination. CDR3 protein: CASRARAGTDNEQFF. The CDR3 DNA follows: TGTGCCAGCAGGGCAAGAGCGGGGACCGACAATGAGCAGTTCTTC.